Following are 25 T cell receptor beta chains from one sample sequenced in a study of PD-L1 blockade in urothelial cancer. Sequencing was performed with immunoSEQ multiplex PCR; in TCRdb, only in-frame clones are kept and a portion is missing. The data hold over 75,000 clones, with around 92% observed a single time. Sample time point: pretreatment peripheral blood. Material: PBMCs, obtained around atezolizumab (anti-PD-L1) treatment. The receptors here all came from a woman of 80 years or more with urothelial cancer.

The rearrangement joins TRBV20-1 to TRBJ2-7, with D hard to call. Trimming took off 3 bases at V and 9 bases at J, with 12 bases between the two ends. This CDR3 contains 11 residues. In germline, CDR1 is DFQATT, CDR2 SNEGSKA (reference sequence). CDR3 nucleotide sequence: TGCAGTGCTAGGCCCACTATAGTGCAGTACTTC. Translation: CSARPTIVQYF.

The chain employs TRBV10-3 and TRBJ2-1; perhaps TRBD2 as D (5 bases). Germline CDR1 ENHRY, CDR2 SYGVKD. CDR3 size: 12 residues. V dropped 6 bases and J dropped 8 bases, with 11 bases sitting between them. CDR3 in DNA: TGTGCCATCAGAGCCCTGGACTATGAGCAGTTCTTC. Protein sequence: CAIRALDYEQFF.

This clone was counted once. The CDR3 reads CASSPKPNQPQHF. DNA for the CDR3: TGTGCCAGCAGCCCCAAGCCAAATCAGCCCCAGCATTTT. The genes are TRBV7-3 and TRBJ1-5; no firm D call. CDR1 is SGHTA, CDR2 FQGTGA, per germline. The CDR3 has 13 amino acids. Deletions cut 5 bases from V and 4 bases from J, with 9 bases between.

This chain links TRBV10-2 with TRBJ2-1; weak D call: TRBD2 (7 bases). Looked up from germline, CDR1 is WSHSY and CDR2 is SAAADI. The CDR3 loop spans 13 amino acids. V lost 0 bases and J lost 10, with 10 bases in between. The CDR3 bases are TGCGCCAGCAGTGAGTCAGGGGGAGGGGAGCAGTTCTTC. The encoded protein is CASSESGGGEQFF.

The J gene is TRBJ2-1, the V gene TRBV19; maybe TRBD1 (6 bases). The CDR3 contains 14 residues. The V gene lost 6 bases and the J gene lost 5 bases, with 14 bases spanning the gap. The germline CDR1 and CDR2 sequences are LNHDA and SQIVND (reference sequence). CDR3 sequence: CASSLGQSHNEQFF. In DNA, the CDR3 is TGTGCCAGTAGCCTCGGACAGAGCCACAATGAGCAGTTCTTC.

This chain uses TRBV7-9 with TRBJ2-7; the match to TRBD1 covers 10 bases. Germline V lookup: CDR1 SEHNR, CDR2 FQNEAQ (reference sequence). The J segment lost 7 bases and the V segment lost 1 base, leaving 13 bases of the junction unmatched. CDR3 length: 17 amino acids. This CDR3 reads CASSLGTQGQGPGEQYF. CDR3 nucleotide sequence: TGTGCCAGCAGCTTAGGGACCCAGGGACAGGGGCCGGGGGAGCAGTACTTC.

V is TRBV19 and J is TRBJ2-2, with 7 positions matching TRBD2. Trimming removed 4 bases from V and 7 bases from J; junction bases left unmatched: 9. The germline gives CDR1 LNHDA, CDR2 SQIVND (reference sequence). This CDR3 spans 15 amino acids. The CDR3 coding sequence is TGTGCCAGTAGTAGTCTAGCGGTGGCGGGCGGGGAGCTGTTTTTT. As protein: CASSSLAVAGGELFF.

This chain joins TRBV28 and TRBJ2-5; 10 bases line up with TRBD1. This CDR3 comprises 14 residues. Germline V lookup: CDR1 MDHEN, CDR2 SYDVKM. The V gene end was trimmed by 6 bases and the J gene end by 2 bases; junction bases not matched to a gene: 3. The CDR3 nucleotides are TGTGCCAGCAGGACAGGGGGCTTTCAAGAGACCCAGTACTTC. Translating it yields CASRTGGFQETQYF.

The rearrangement joins TRBV6-1 to TRBJ1-5; D gene uncertain. The germline gives CDR1 MNHNS, CDR2 SASEGT. Trimming took 5 bases from V and 2 from J, leaving 13 bases between them. CDR3 length: 15 amino acids. This CDR3 reads CASSSTFGGNQPQHF. The CDR3 DNA reads TGTGCCAGCAGTTCCACATTTGGTGGCAATCAGCCCCAGCATTTT.

The V call is TRBV28, the J call TRBJ2-5, with 7 positions matching TRBD1. V lost 5 bases, J lost 5 bases, and 11 bases stayed unmatched. Per germline, CDR1 MDHEN and CDR2 SYDVKM. CDR3 size: 15 residues. This CDR3 reads CASSLDRVGAETQYF. The CDR3 nucleotides are TGTGCCAGCAGTCTCGACAGGGTAGGGGCGGAGACCCAGTACTTC.

The chain joins TRBV7-8 to TRBJ1-2; D possibly corresponds to TRBD1 (6 bases). In germline, CDR1 is SGHVS, CDR2 FQNEAQ. V lost 4 bases to trimming and J lost 10 bases, with 25 bases between them. The CDR3 consists of 16 residues. CDR3 in amino acids: CASSSRQAPQVDDYTF. Written as DNA, the CDR3 is TGTGCCAGCAGCTCCCGACAGGCCCCCCAAGTCGATGACTACACCTTC.

CDR3 sequence: CASSKGTFATNEKLFF. The CDR3 DNA sequence: TGTGCCAGTAGTAAAGGGACATTTGCAACTAATGAAAAACTGTTTTTT. The chain has TRBV19 and TRBJ1-4; a possible D gene is TRBD1 (6 bases). This CDR3 contains 16 residues. V was cut by 4 bases and J by 0 bases, with 12 bases left in between. Germline V gene lookup returns CDR1 LNHDA and CDR2 SQIVND (reference sequence).

This chain links TRBV18 with TRBJ2-1; no firm D call. From germline, CDR1 is KGHSH and CDR2 LQKENI. The CDR3 is made up of 13 amino acids. Trimming cost V 2 bases and J 6 bases, with 8 bases left between them. The DNA for the CDR3 is TGTGCCAGCTCACCATCTAGTATCAATGAGCAGTTCTTC. This codes for CASSPSSINEQFF.

The table lists this clone with a count of one. V usage is TRBV5-1 and J usage is TRBJ2-7; 8 bases fit TRBD2. Losses at the gene ends were 3 bases for V and 2 bases for J; bases not matched to a gene: 7. This CDR3 is built from 15 residues. The germline V gene has CDR1 SGHRS and CDR2 YFSETQ. In DNA, the CDR3 is TGCGCCAGCAGCTCCGTAGCGGGAAAAACCTACGAGCAGTACTTC. Translating it yields CASSSVAGKTYEQYF.

The chain is built from TRBV7-9 and TRBJ1-1; TRBD1 agrees at 8 bases. CDR1 and CDR2 from the germline V gene are SEHNR and FQNEAQ (reference sequence). Trimming at V came to 3 bases and at J to 1 base, leaving 1 base not matched to a gene. CDR3 size: 14 residues. DNA of the CDR3: TGTGCCAGCAGCTTCGGACAGGGGAACACTGAAGCTTTCTTT. Translated, it gives CASSFGQGNTEAFF. The full variable domain, in which reference TRBV7-9 and TRBJ1-1 provide the parts outside the CDR3, is DTGVSQNPRHKITKRGQNVTFRCDPISEHNRLYWYRQTLGQGPEFLTYFQNEAQLEKSRLLSDRFSAERPKGSFSTLEIQRTEQGDSAMYLCASSFGQGNTEAFFGQGTRLTVV.

The chain carries TRBV28 and TRBJ1-1, with D perhaps matching TRBD1 (5 bases). The CDR3 consists of 11 residues. Germline lookup yields CDR1 MDHEN and CDR2 SYDVKM. V was trimmed by 11 bases and J by 2 bases, leaving 9 bases between them. CDR3 sequence: CASGINTEAFF. The CDR3, as DNA: TGTGCCTCAGGGATTAACACTGAAGCTTTCTTT.

The rearrangement joins TRBV27 to TRBJ1-2; 9 nucleotides agree with TRBD1. Germline V CDR1 and CDR2: MNHEY, SMNVEV (reference sequence). This CDR3 region has 15 residues. Germline trimming cut 4 bases from V and 8 bases from J; bases unmatched to any gene: 11. CDR3 residues: CASSSLPGTGKGYTF. In nucleotides, the CDR3 is TGTGCCAGCAGTTCCCTCCCCGGGACAGGGAAAGGCTACACCTTC.

The chain is built from TRBV4-1 and TRBJ1-2; a possible D gene is TRBD1 (6 bases). Between the trimmed V and J ends, which lost 1 base and 5 bases, there was a span of 14 bases. CDR1 is MGHRA and CDR2 is YSYEKL in the germline V gene. The CDR3 has 15 residues. This CDR3 is CASSQVAGATYGYTF. CDR3 in DNA: TGCGCCAGCAGCCAAGTGGCGGGGGCAACTTATGGCTACACCTTC.

The V and J genes are TRBV2 and TRBJ1-4; 7 bases fit TRBD1. CDR3 length equals 13 residues. Germline CDR1 reads SNHLY; CDR2 reads FYNNEI. V trimming: 6 bases; J trimming: 5 bases; junction bases outside the gene matches: 3. Here the CDR3 reads CASSGTENEKLFF. The DNA of the CDR3 is TGTGCCAGCAGCGGGACAGAGAATGAAAAACTGTTTTTT.

V and J are TRBV27 and TRBJ2-7; 7 bases match TRBD1. Germline assignment: CDR1 MNHEY and CDR2 SMNVEV (reference sequence). V gave up 6 bases and J gave up 2 bases; unmatched junction bases: 13. CDR3 length equals 16 residues. The CDR3 here is CASSSRIWQGAYEQYF. The CDR3 DNA reads as TGTGCCAGCAGCTCCCGAATATGGCAGGGGGCCTACGAGCAGTACTTC.

The chain has TRBV6-5 and TRBJ1-2; 7 bases align to TRBD1. The length of the CDR3 is 14 residues. From germline, CDR1 is MNHEY and CDR2 SVGAGI. V was clipped by 5 bases and J by 4 bases; unmatched bases: 7. This CDR3 is CASSPPGQIYGYTF. CDR3 DNA: TGTGCCAGCAGTCCTCCGGGACAGATCTATGGCTACACCTTC.

The chain couples TRBV27 to TRBJ2-7, with D tentatively TRBD2 (5 bases). Per germline, CDR1 MNHEY and CDR2 SMNVEV (reference sequence). The CDR3 covers 14 residues. With 4 bases removed from V and 2 bases from J, the gap between germline ends came to 12 bases. CDR3 sequence: CASSSLGGPYEQYF. In DNA, the CDR3 is TGTGCCAGCAGTTCCCTAGGCGGGCCCTACGAGCAGTACTTC.

The chain is built from TRBV10-3 and TRBJ2-3; D gene unclear. Germline V lookup: CDR1 ENHRY, CDR2 SYGVKD. CDR3 length: 18 amino acids. V lost 4 bases and J lost 0, with 20 bases in between. CDR3 nucleotide sequence: TGTGCCATCAGTGGAACCCAGGCCCCTACAGTAAGCACAGATACGCAGTATTTT. Protein sequence: CAISGTQAPTVSTDTQYF.

The chain carries TRBV19 and TRBJ2-1; D possibly corresponds to TRBD1 (5 bases). The CDR3 length is 15 residues. V dropped 1 base and J dropped 4 bases, with 11 bases sitting between them. The germline V gene encodes CDR1 LNHDA and CDR2 SQIVND (reference sequence). The chain's CDR3 is CASSIAAGQYNEQFF. CDR3 in DNA: TGTGCCAGTAGTATAGCCGCAGGGCAATACAATGAGCAGTTCTTC.

This chain connects TRBV27 to TRBJ1-2; TRBD1 is a possible D gene (6 bases). This CDR3 spans 16 amino acids. CDR1 is MNHEY and CDR2 is SMNVEV in the germline V gene (reference sequence). V lost 6 bases to trimming and J lost 6 bases, with 23 bases between them. The DNA for the CDR3 is TGTGCCAGCAGCTCCGGCTTGGGGGGGCTGATCGATGGCTACACCTTC. Translation: CASSSGLGGLIDGYTF.